The 19 T cell receptor beta chains below all came from one sample that was sequenced in a study of cytomegalovirus exposure and HLA in healthy donors. PCR employed 60 Vbeta and 13 Jbeta primers. Using immunoSEQ multiplex PCR, the repertoire was profiled, and TCRdb retains in-frame clones only, with some absent. Of over 100,000 clones in the sample, roughly 9.1% were seen once. The source material was PBMCs. Source of these receptors: a man aged 35-49 years in good health and CMV-seropositive.

Here the CDR3 DNA reads TGTGCCAGCGGGCCCGATTGGAACTATGGCTACACCTTC. It is translated as CASGPDWNYGYTF. The rearrangement links TRBV6-1 to TRBJ1-2; D unclear. From germline, CDR1 is MNHNS and CDR2 SASEGT. Trimming stripped 8 bases from V and 2 bases from J, with 12 bases between. The CDR3 contains 13 residues.

The CDR3 coding sequence is TGCAGCGTTGTTTCAGGGAACTATGGCTACACCTTC. It specifies CSVVSGNYGYTF. The chain joins TRBV29-1 to TRBJ1-2, with D maybe TRBD1 (5 bases). The CDR3 has 12 amino acids. V lost 4 bases and J lost 2, with 8 bases in between. From germline, CDR1 is SQVTM and CDR2 ANQGSEA.

The chain has TRBV7-9 and TRBJ2-2, with D hard to call. The V end was cut by 8 bases, the J end by 6 bases, with 13 bases between. The CDR3 extends over 13 amino acids. Germline V lookup: CDR1 SEHNR, CDR2 FQNEAQ (reference sequence). The CDR3 region is CASLLLGSGELFF. For the CDR3, the DNA is TGTGCCAGCTTGCTTCTCGGGTCCGGGGAGCTGTTTTTT.

This rearrangement joins TRBV5-1 to TRBJ2-7, with TRBD2 matching 8 bases. The CDR3 extends over 17 amino acids. After removal of 3 bases from V and 0 bases from J, the junction contained 11 bases not matched to a gene. CDR1 SGHRS and CDR2 YFSETQ come from the germline V gene. CDR3 in amino acids: CASSWVASGYSSYEQYF. The CDR3 DNA is TGCGCCAGCAGCTGGGTGGCTAGCGGGTACAGCTCCTACGAGCAGTACTTC.

This clone was observed a handful of times. J is TRBJ2-7 and V is TRBV5-6; 7 positions agree with TRBD1. Germline lookup yields CDR1 SGHDT and CDR2 YYEEEE. The CDR3 consists of 12 residues. With 4 bases clipped from V and 11 bases from J, the junction kept 9 bases outside the gene matches. The CDR3 sequence: CASSTGGTEEYF. In nucleotides, the CDR3 is TGTGCCAGCAGCACCGGTGGGACAGAGGAGTACTTC.

Only a few counts were recorded for this clone. V is TRBV6-1 and J is TRBJ2-7, with D possibly being TRBD1 (5 bases). The CDR3 is 11 amino acids. V lost 9 bases, J lost 5 bases, and 11 bases lay in between. Germline V gene sequence: CDR1 MNHNS, CDR2 SASEGT. CDR3 bases: TGTGCCAGAGACAGCCCCCACGAGCAGTACTTC. Its protein product is CARDSPHEQYF.

This clone was counted a few times. V and J are TRBV11-1 and TRBJ2-7; the D gene is possibly TRBD1 (6 bases). Trimming took off 4 bases at V and 3 bases at J, with 13 bases between the two ends. CDR1 and CDR2 from the germline V gene are SGHAT and FQDESV (reference sequence). This CDR3 contains 14 residues. CDR3 sequence: CASSSRTASYEQYF. The CDR3, as DNA: TGTGCCAGCAGCTCTCGGACAGCTAGCTACGAGCAGTACTTC. The variable domain in full, with the rest retrieved from reference TRBV11-1 and TRBJ2-7, is EAEVAQSPRYKITEKSQAVAFWCDPISGHATLYWYRQILGQGPELLVQFQDESVVDDSQLPKDRFSAERLKGVDSTLKIQPAELGDSAMYLCASSSRTASYEQYFGPGTRLTVT.

Written as DNA, the CDR3 is TGTGCCAGCAGCGCAGGGTTCTACAATGAGCAGTTCTTC. Its translation: CASSAGFYNEQFF. The chain links TRBV5-6 to TRBJ2-1, with TRBD1 as a possible D gene (5 bases). The V and J ends lost 4 bases and 3 bases respectively, with 8 bases between them. The germline V gene encodes CDR1 SGHDT and CDR2 YYEEEE. This CDR3 region has 13 residues.

In its sample, this clone was seen a few times. This chain joins TRBV7-8 and TRBJ1-5; tentatively, D is TRBD1 (5 bases). The CDR3 is made up of 15 amino acids. The V end was cut by 0 bases, the J end by 6 bases, with 12 bases between. Germline V gene sequence: CDR1 SGHVS, CDR2 FQNEAQ. CDR3 sequence reads: CASSLALQGGQPQHF. In DNA, the CDR3 is TGTGCCAGCAGCTTAGCGCTTCAGGGAGGTCAGCCCCAGCATTTT.

This chain uses TRBV11-3 with TRBJ1-1; 7 bases are a match to TRBD1. The CDR3 is 15 amino acids. Losses at the gene ends were 3 bases for V and 1 base for J; bases not matched to a gene: 5. Germline V gene data show CDR1 as SGHNT and CDR2 as YENEEA. CDR3 nucleotide sequence: TGTGCCAGCAGCTTGGGGGGACAGACGAACACTGAAGCTTTCTTT. This gives the protein CASSLGGQTNTEAFF.

This clone was observed a handful of times. V gene TRBV28 combines with J gene TRBJ2-7; TRBD1 agrees at 9 bases. The germline V gene has CDR1 MDHEN and CDR2 SYDVKM. With V trimmed by 4 bases and J by 0 bases, 13 bases remained unmatched. This CDR3 has 18 residues. CDR3 region: CASSSDRDRVFSSYEQYF. CDR3 coding DNA: TGTGCCAGCAGTTCCGACCGGGACAGGGTGTTTAGCTCCTACGAGCAGTACTTC.

This clone has a handful of counts. The sample carries other DNA sequences with the same CDR3. The gene calls are TRBV6-5 and TRBJ1-4, with 9 bases matching TRBD1. Germline CDR1 is MNHEY and CDR2 is SVGAGI. The CDR3 is made up of 14 amino acids. Trimming took 2 bases from V and 7 from J; bases not matched to a gene: 2. The CDR3 DNA follows: TGTGCCAGCAGTTACGGGACAGGGACTGAAAAACTGTTTTTT. Amino acids: CASSYGTGTEKLFF.

In its sample, this clone was seen a few times. CDR3 amino acids: CASSPGTGGRNEQFF. For the CDR3, the DNA is TGTGCCAGCAGCCCCGGGACAGGGGGGAGGAATGAGCAGTTCTTC. The V gene is TRBV11-3, the J gene TRBJ2-1, with TRBD1 matching 11 bases. Trimming removed 5 bases from V and 7 bases from J; junction bases left unmatched: 7. Germline CDR1 reads SGHNT; CDR2 reads YENEEA. The CDR3 runs 15 residues. Variable domain in full (rest from reference TRBV11-3 and TRBJ2-1): EAGVVQSPRYKIIEKKQPVAFWCNPISGHNTLYWYLQNLGQGPELLIRYENEEAVDDSQLPKDRFSAERLKGVDSTLKIQPAELGDSAVYLCASSPGTGGRNEQFFGPGTRLTVL.

The J gene is TRBJ1-1, the V gene TRBV11-2, with TRBD1 identical over 8 bases. The CDR3 sequence is 15 residues long. Germline CDR1 SGHAT, CDR2 FQNNGV. Unmatched junction bases numbered 10, after V lost 5 bases and J lost 5 bases. For the CDR3, the DNA is TGTGCCAGCAGCCCAAGGACAGGGACGGAAACTGAAGCTTTCTTT. This translates into CASSPRTGTETEAFF.

The J gene is TRBJ1-3, the V gene TRBV29-1; TRBD1 might be the D (6 bases). This CDR3 has 14 amino acids. Germline V gene lookup returns CDR1 SQVTM and CDR2 ANQGSEA. V lost 4 bases and J 0 bases, leaving 10 bases between the germline ends. DNA for the CDR3: TGCAGCGTTGCCACAGGGAACTCTGGAAACACCATATATTTT. As protein: CSVATGNSGNTIYF.

The CDR3 here is CASGPTSGVTDTQYF. The DNA for the CDR3 is TGTGCCAGCGGTCCGACTAGCGGGGTCACAGATACGCAGTATTTT. The J gene is TRBJ2-3, the V gene TRBV27, with TRBD2 matching 11 bases. The germline V gene has CDR1 MNHEY and CDR2 SMNVEV (reference sequence). The CDR3 length is 15 residues. V shed 8 bases and J 2 bases; nucleotides not matched to a gene: 6.

There are a few counts of this clone. This sequence joins TRBV19 and TRBJ1-5, with a weak D call TRBD1 (6 bases). The CDR3 loop spans 15 amino acids. Trimming removed 4 bases from V and 4 bases from J, with 14 bases in between. Germline loops: CDR1 LNHDA, CDR2 SQIVND (reference sequence). CDR3 sequence (DNA): TGTGCCAGTAGTAAATTCGGACAGACAAATCAGCCCCAGCATTTT. As protein: CASSKFGQTNQPQHF.

This clone occurred a few times. V is TRBV7-8 and J is TRBJ2-7; tentatively, D is TRBD1 (5 bases). The germline gives CDR1 SGHVS, CDR2 FQNEAQ. This CDR3 has 16 amino acids. V lost 1 base and J lost 6, with 19 bases in between. The CDR3 DNA is TGTGCCAGCAGCTTAGAATCCGGTCATGGGGCCGGCGAGCAGTACTTC. Translated, it gives CASSLESGHGAGEQYF.

This clone was detected only a few times. In nucleotides, the CDR3 is TGTGCCAGCAGCCAGTTAGCGGATAGCTCCTACAATGAGCAGTTCTTC. This codes for CASSQLADSSYNEQFF. The chain recombines TRBV4-2 with TRBJ2-1, with D possibly matching TRBD2 (6 bases). CDR1 is LGHNA, CDR2 YNFKEQ, per germline. CDR3 length: 16 residues. V was pared by 3 bases and J by 0 bases, with 12 bases between.